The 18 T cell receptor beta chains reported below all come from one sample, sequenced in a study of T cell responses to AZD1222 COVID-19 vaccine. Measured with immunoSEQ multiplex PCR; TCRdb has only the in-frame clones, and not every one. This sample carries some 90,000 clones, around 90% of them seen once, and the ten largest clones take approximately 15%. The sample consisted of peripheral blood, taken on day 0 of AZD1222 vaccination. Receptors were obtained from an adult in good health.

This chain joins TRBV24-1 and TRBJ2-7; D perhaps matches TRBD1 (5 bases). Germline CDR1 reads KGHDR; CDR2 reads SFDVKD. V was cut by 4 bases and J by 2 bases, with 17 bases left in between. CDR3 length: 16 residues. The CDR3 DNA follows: TGTGCCACCAGTGAAAACGGGCAGGGATACCCCTACGAGCAGTACTTC. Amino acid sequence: CATSENGQGYPYEQYF.

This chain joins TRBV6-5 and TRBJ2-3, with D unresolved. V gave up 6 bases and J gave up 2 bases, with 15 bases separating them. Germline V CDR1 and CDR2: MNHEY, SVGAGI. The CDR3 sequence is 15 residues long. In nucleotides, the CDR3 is TGTGCCAGCAGGACCCAGGCAGTTCCCACAGATACGCAGTATTTT. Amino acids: CASRTQAVPTDTQYF.

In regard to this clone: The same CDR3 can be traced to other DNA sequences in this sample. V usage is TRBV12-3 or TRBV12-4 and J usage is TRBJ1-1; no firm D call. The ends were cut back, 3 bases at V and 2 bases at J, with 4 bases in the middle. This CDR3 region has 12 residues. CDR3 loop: CASSFGNTEAFF. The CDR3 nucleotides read TGTGCCAGCAGTTTTGGTAACACTGAAGCTTTCTTT.

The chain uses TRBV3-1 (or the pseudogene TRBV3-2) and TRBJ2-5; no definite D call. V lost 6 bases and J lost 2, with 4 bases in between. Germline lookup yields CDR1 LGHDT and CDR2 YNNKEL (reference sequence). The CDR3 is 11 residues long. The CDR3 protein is CASSQQETQYF. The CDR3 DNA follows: TGTGCCAGCAGTCAGCAAGAGACCCAGTACTTC.

The chain's CDR3 is CASSRGPPYNEQFF. CDR3 DNA sequence: TGTGCCAGCAGCAGAGGTCCACCCTACAATGAGCAGTTCTTC. The chain joins TRBV6-5 to TRBJ2-1; D uncertain. Germline V gene data show CDR1 as MNHEY and CDR2 as SVGAGI. The germline V and J ends were trimmed by 6 bases and 2 bases, with 11 bases remaining between them. The CDR3 runs 14 residues.

The CDR3 sequence is CASSERRSGAQYF. CDR3 bases: TGTGCCAGCAGTGAGAGGAGATCGGGGGCCCAGTACTTC. The chain joins TRBV27 to TRBJ2-5; a weak D match, TRBD2 (6 bases). Germline-derived CDR1 and CDR2 are MNHEY and SMNVEV (reference sequence). This CDR3 is 13 amino acids long. Deletions cut 5 bases from V and 9 bases from J, with 16 bases between.

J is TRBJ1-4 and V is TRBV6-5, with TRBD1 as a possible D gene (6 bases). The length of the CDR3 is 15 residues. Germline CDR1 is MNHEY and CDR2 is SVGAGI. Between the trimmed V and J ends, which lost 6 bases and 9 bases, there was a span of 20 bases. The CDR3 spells CASSHLGGGQKKLFF. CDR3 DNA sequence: TGTGCCAGCAGCCACCTAGGGGGGGGCCAGAAAAAACTGTTTTTT.

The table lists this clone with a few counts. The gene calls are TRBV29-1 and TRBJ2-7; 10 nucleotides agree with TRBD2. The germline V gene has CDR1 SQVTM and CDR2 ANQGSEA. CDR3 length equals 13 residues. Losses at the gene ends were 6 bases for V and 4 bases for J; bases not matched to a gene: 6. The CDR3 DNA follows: TGCAGCGTAAGCGGGAGGGGGACTTACGAGCAGTACTTC. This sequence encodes CSVSGRGTYEQYF.

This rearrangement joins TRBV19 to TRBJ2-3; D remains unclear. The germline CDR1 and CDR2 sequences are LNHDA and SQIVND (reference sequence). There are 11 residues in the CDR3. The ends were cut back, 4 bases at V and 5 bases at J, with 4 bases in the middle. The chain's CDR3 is CASSTGDTQYF. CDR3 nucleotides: TGTGCCAGTAGTACCGGAGATACGCAGTATTTT.

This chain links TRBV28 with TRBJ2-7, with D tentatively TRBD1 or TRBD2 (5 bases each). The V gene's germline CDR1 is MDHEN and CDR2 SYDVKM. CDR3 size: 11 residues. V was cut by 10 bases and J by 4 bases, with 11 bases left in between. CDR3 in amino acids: CATQRGYEQYF. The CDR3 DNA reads TGTGCCACCCAGAGGGGTTACGAGCAGTACTTC.

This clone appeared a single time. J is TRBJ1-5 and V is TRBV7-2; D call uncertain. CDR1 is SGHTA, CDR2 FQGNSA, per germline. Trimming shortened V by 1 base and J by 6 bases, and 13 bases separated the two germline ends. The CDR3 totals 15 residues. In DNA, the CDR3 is TGTGCCAGCAGCTTAGATTCCGGGTTAGGTCAGCCCCAGCATTTT. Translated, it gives CASSLDSGLGQPQHF.

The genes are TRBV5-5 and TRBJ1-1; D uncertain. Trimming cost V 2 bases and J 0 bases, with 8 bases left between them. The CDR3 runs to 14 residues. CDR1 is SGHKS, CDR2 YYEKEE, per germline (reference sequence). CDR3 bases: TGTGCCAGCAGCTTACAGTTAATGAACACTGAAGCTTTCTTT. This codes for CASSLQLMNTEAFF.

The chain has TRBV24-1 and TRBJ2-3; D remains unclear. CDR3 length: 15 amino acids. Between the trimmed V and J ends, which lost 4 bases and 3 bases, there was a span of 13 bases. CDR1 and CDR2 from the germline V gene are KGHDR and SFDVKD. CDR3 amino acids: CATSEDREYTDTQYF. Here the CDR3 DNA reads TGTGCCACCAGTGAGGATAGGGAATATACAGATACGCAGTATTTT.

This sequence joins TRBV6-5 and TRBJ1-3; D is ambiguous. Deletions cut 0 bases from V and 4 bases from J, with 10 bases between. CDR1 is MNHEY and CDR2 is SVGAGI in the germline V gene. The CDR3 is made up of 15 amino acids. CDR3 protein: CASSYSTPAGNTIYF. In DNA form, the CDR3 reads TGTGCCAGCAGTTACTCGACACCGGCCGGAAACACCATATATTTT.

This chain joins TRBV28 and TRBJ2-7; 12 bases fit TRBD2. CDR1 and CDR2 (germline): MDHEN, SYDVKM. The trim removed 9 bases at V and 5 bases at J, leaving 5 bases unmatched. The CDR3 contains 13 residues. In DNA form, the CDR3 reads TGTGCCAGTAGGACTAGCGGGACGAACGAGCAGTACTTC. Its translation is CASRTSGTNEQYF.

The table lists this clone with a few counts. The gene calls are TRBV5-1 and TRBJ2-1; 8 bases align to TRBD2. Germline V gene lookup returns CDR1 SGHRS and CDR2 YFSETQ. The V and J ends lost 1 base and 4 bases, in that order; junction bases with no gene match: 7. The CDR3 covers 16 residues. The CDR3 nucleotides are TGCGCCAGCAGCTTGACGCCCAGCGGGAGATACAATGAGCAGTTCTTC. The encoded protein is CASSLTPSGRYNEQFF.

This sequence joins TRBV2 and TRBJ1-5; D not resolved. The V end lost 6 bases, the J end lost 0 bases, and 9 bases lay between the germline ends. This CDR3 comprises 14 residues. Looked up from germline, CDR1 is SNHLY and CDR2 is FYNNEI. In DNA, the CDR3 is TGTGCCAGCAGAATATCCCCTAGCAATCAGCCCCAGCATTTT. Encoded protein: CASRISPSNQPQHF.

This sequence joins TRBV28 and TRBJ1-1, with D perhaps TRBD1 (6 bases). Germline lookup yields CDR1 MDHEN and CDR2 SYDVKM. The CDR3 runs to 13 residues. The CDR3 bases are TGTGTTTCGTTGGGGGGGGCGAACACTGAAGCTTTCTTT. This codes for CVSLGGANTEAFF.